The clone carrying this T cell receptor beta chain was recorded at least ten times. The sample holds other DNA sequences that translate to the same CDR3. This specimen comes from a study of blood T cell repertoires in COVID-19. The wider study: The United States, Italy and Spain supplied acute and convalescent COVID-19 samples. In each case, the material was cDNA or gDNA derived from T cells, B-cell-depleted T cells, or PBMCs.

As originally analysed: Nucleated cell number was recorded as an estimate derived from reference gene primer amplification. Data came from immunoSEQ multiplex PCR; TCRdb stores just in-frame clones and leaves some out. The V and J calls and the clone size are those of that table, but D and trimming were determined from the DNA. The sample includes 200,000 to 250,000 clones, around 84% of them seen just once. This CDR3 spans 15 amino acids. The V gene end was trimmed by 4 bases and the J gene end by 1 base; junction bases not matched to a gene: 5. Germline V gene data show CDR1 as SGDLS and CDR2 as YYNGEE.

This sequence joins TRBV9 and TRBJ1-1, with 9 nucleotides matching TRBD1. Sequencing was performed on peripheral blood. The receptor was isolated from a woman aged 18 to 35 with acute or convalescent COVID-19. The CDR3 nucleotides are TGTGCCAGCAGCCCAAGACAGGGGGAGAACACTGAAGCTTTCTTT. Its translation is CASSPRQGENTEAFF.